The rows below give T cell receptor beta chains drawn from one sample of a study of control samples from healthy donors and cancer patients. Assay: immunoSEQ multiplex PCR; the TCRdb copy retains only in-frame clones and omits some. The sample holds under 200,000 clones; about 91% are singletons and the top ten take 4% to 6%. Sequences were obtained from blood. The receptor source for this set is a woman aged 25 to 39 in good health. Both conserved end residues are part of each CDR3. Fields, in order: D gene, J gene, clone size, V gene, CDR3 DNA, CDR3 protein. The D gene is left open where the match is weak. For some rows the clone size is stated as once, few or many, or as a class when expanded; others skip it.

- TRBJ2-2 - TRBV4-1 TGCGCCAGCAGCCGCGGACACCGAGCGACAAACACCGGGGAGCTGTTTTTT CASSRGHRATNTGELFF
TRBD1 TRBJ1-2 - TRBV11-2 TGTGCCAGCAGCCCGAGGGACAGGTTCATCTATGGCTACACCTTC CASSPRDRFIYGYTF
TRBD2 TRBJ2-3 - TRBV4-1 TGCGCCAGCAGCCGATTAGCGGGGGGCCTCACAGATACGCAGTATTTT CASSRLAGGLTDTQYF
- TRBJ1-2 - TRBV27 TGTGCCAGCAGTTTCCGGGGGGCGCGGTACTATGGCTACACCTTC CASSFRGARYYGYTF
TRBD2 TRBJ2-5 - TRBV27 TGTGCCAGCAGGCTCCCGGGAGCGGGAGGGATCGAGACCCAGTACTTC CASRLPGAGGIETQYF
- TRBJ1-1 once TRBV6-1 TGTGCCAGCAGTGACACAATGAGGAACACTGAAGCTTTCTTT CASSDTMRNTEAFF
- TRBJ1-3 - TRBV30 TGTGCCTGGAGTCAGCTTGGAAACACCATATATTTT CAWSQLGNTIYF
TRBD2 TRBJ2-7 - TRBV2 TGTGCCAGCAGTTCGAAGATGGGACTAGCGGGGGCCTACGAGCAGTACTTC CASSSKMGLAGAYEQYF
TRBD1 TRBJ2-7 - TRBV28 TGTGCCAGCAGTCCGGGGGGCCGGGACAGGGCCGAGCAGTACTTC CASSPGGRDRAEQYF
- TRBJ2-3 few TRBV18 TGTGCCAGCTCACCAGATCGGGCAGATACGCAGTATTTT CASSPDRADTQYF
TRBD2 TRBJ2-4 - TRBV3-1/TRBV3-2 TGTGCCAGCAGCCACGGACTAGCGGGGGGAGGGATTCAGTACTTC CASSHGLAGGGIQYF
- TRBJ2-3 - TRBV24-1 TGTGCCACCAGTGATCCGGGACTGAGCACAGATACGCAGTATTTT CATSDPGLSTDTQYF
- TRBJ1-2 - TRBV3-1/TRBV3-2 TGTGCCGCACAGGGTGGCGATGGCTACACCTTC CAAQGGDGYTF
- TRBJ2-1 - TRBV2 TGTGCCAGCGGGTTTGTCCCCGGCAATGAGCAGTTCTTC CASGFVPGNEQFF
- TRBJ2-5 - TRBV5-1 TGCGCCAGCAGCCCCGGGACAAAGGGAGAGACCCAGTACTTC CASSPGTKGETQYF
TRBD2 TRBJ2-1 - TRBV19 TGTGCCAGTAGAATAAGCGGGACCCGATACAATGAGCAGTTCTTC CASRISGTRYNEQFF
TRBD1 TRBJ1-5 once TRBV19 TGTGCCAGTAGTCTTACAGGGGGCGCTGGCAATCAGCCCCAGCATTTT CASSLTGGAGNQPQHF
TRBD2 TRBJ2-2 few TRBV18 TGTGCCAGCTCACCACGGCTAGCGGGAGGAGGGACCGGGGAGCTGTTTTTT CASSPRLAGGGTGELFF
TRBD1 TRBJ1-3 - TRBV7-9 TGTGCCAGCAGCCTCTCGGAACAGGGGGCAACAAACACCATATATTTT CASSLSEQGATNTIYF
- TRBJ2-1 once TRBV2 TGTGCCAGCAGTGGGTACAATGAGCAGTTCTTC CASSGYNEQFF
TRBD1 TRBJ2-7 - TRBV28 TGTGCCAGCAGTTTGATCTTGGGGACAGAGCTTTACGAGCAGTACTTC CASSLILGTELYEQYF
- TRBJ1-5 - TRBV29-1 TGCAGCGTCGAAACGGACGGCAATCAGCCCCAGCATTTT CSVETDGNQPQHF
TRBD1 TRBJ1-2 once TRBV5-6 TGTGCCAGCAGCCCAGGGACAGGGGGCGCTTTGAGGCATGGCTACACCTTC CASSPGTGGALRHGYTF
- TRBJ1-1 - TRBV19 TGTGCCAGTAGTATTCGTCCGTCGAACACTGAAGCTTTCTTT CASSIRPSNTEAFF
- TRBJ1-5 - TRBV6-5 TGTGCCAGCAAAAGGGGGGCTAGCAATCAGCCCCAGCATTTT CASKRGASNQPQHF
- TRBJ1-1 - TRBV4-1 TGCGCCAGCAGCCAGGGCCGGGGGACTGAAGCTTTCTTT CASSQGRGTEAFF
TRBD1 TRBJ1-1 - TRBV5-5 TGTGCCAGCGTAGCCGGGACAGTGAACACTGAAGCTTTCTTT CASVAGTVNTEAFF
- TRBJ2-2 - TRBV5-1 TGCGCCAGCAGCTTGGACCCTTTGGACACCGGGGAGCTGTTTTTT CASSLDPLDTGELFF
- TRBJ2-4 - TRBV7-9 TGTGCCAGCAGCTTAGGCGTAGGCATTCAGTACTTC CASSLGVGIQYF
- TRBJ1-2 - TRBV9 TGTGCCAGCAGCGTAGCTCCGCAGTCCTCTAACTATGGCTACACCTTC CASSVAPQSSNYGYTF
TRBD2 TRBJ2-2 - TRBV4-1 TGCGCCAGCAGCCAAGGCGGGGGTCGGGAGCTGTTTTTT CASSQGGGRELFF
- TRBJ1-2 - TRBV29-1 TGCAGCGTTCCCTGGGGGGGCTGGTACACCTTC CSVPWGGWYTF
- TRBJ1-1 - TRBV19 TGTGCCAGTAGCCGCCGTGAGGGGGGCACTGAAGCTTTCTTT CASSRREGGTEAFF
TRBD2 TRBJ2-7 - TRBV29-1 TGCAGCGTTCTGACTAGCGGGAGTAACGAGCAGTACTTC CSVLTSGSNEQYF
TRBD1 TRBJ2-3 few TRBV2 TGTGCCAGACTTCCTCGACCGGACAGGGGACACACAGATACGCAGTATTTT CARLPRPDRGHTDTQYF
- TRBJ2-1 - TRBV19 TGTGCCAGTAGTATCGGTGGGTTTAATGAGCAGTTCTTC CASSIGGFNEQFF
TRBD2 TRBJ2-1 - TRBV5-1 TGCGCCAGCAGCCCAGTTGCGGGAGGGAGGAATGAGCAGTTCTTC CASSPVAGGRNEQFF
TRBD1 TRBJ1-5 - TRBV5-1 TGCGCCAGCAGTGCGACAGGGGGTAGCAATCAGCCCCAGCATTTT CASSATGGSNQPQHF
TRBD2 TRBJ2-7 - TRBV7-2 TGTGCCAGCAGGGCTAGCGGGACATCGGGTGAGCAGTACTTC CASRASGTSGEQYF
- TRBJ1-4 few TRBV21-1 TGTGCCAGCAGCAAAGTAGGAAGGGATTATGGTGAAAAACTGTTTTTT CASSKVGRDYGEKLFF
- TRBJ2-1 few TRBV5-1 - CASSWGAGTGFFF
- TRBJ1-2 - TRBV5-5 TGTGCCAGCAGCTTGTGGGGCGCTGCCTATGGCTACACCTTC CASSLWGAAYGYTF
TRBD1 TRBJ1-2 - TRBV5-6 TGTGCCAGCAGATCCCCGACAGGGGGCAACTATGGCTACACCTTC CASRSPTGGNYGYTF
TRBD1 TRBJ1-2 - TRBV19 TGTGCCAGTTTTGGGACAGACGAATATGGCTACACCTTC CASFGTDEYGYTF
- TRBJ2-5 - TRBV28 TGTGCCAGCAGTTTGTTCCAAGAGACCCAGTACTTC CASSLFQETQYF
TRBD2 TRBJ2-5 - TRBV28 TGTGCCAGCAGTTTTCGTAGCGGGAGGGCCGTGGAGACCCAGTACTTC CASSFRSGRAVETQYF
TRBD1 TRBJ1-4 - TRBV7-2 TGTGCCAGCAGCGTGACAGGGATCGGCGAAAAACTGTTTTTT CASSVTGIGEKLFF
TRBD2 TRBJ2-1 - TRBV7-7 TGTGCTAGCAGCCCGATAAGCGGGATGGGCAATGAGCAGTTCTTC CASSPISGMGNEQFF
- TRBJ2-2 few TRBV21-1 TGTGCCAGCAGCAAAAGGCAGGGGACGGGGACCGGGGAGCTGTTTTTT CASSKRQGTGTGELFF
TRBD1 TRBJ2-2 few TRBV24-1 TGTGCCACCAGTGGGGAAAGGGGGCGTATTAGTTGGAACACCGGGGAGCTGTTTTTT CATSGERGRISWNTGELFF
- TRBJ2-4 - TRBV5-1 TGCGCCAGCAGCCCCGGACAGCTAGCCAAAAACATTCAGTACTTC CASSPGQLAKNIQYF
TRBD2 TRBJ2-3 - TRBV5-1 TGCGCCAGCAGCTTAGCGGGGGCCGGCATGAGGGCTACGCAGTATTTT CASSLAGAGMRATQYF
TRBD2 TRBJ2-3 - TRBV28 TGTGCCAGCGTCGAGCGGGAGTACACAGATACGCAGTATTTT CASVEREYTDTQYF
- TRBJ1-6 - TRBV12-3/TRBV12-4 TGTGCCACCCGGGACGGCCGATCACCCCTCCACTTT CATRDGRSPLHF
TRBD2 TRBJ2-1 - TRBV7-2 TGTGCCAGCAGCTCTAGCGGGCCCTACAATGAGCAGTTCTTC CASSSSGPYNEQFF